Below, one T cell receptor (beta chain) is given with its context. Its antigen is currently unknown. Only in-frame clones appear in the TCRdb table, and some are missing; sequencing was by immunoSEQ multiplex PCR. Among 95,000 to 150,000 clones listed, around 90% were seen once. This CDR3 has 11 amino acids. Germline CDR1 reads GTSNPN; CDR2 reads SVGIG (reference sequence). The V end lost 3 bases, the J end lost 3 bases, and 5 bases lay between the germline ends. The data stem from a study of T cell responses to AZD1222 COVID-19 vaccine. General study points: Unmutated variant regions are reportedly the target of nearly half of TCRs that are spike-specific. In a largely white British group with more females than males, clonal diversity was possibly underestimated. Spike regions recognized by vaccine-associated CD4 TCRs spanned the protein, led by 160-218 and 743-854.

The chain employs TRBV30 and TRBJ1-2; D is unresolved. The sequence derives from an adult who received the AZD1222 COVID-19 vaccine. The source was peripheral blood, collected 28 days after the second AZD1222 dose. The CDR3 reads CAWSRHYGYTF. In DNA form, the CDR3 reads TGTGCCTGGAGCCGGCACTATGGCTACACCTTC.